This TCR beta chain originates from a study of blood T cell repertoires in COVID-19. Method: immunoSEQ multiplex PCR; TCRdb's copy keeps in-frame clones and lacks some. This sample carries around 68,000 clones, about 93% of them seen once, and the ten largest clones take approximately 2.9%. Sample: peripheral blood. This receptor was taken from a man in his 70s with active COVID-19.

CDR3 amino acids: CASRRDRLDTQYF. CDR3 coding DNA: TGTGCCAGCAGACGTGACAGGTTAGATACGCAGTATTTT. V and J are TRBV7-9 and TRBJ2-3; possibly TRBD1 for D (6 bases). Trimming stripped 6 bases from V and 5 bases from J, with 12 bases between. Germline assignment: CDR1 SEHNR and CDR2 FQNEAQ (reference sequence). The CDR3 has 13 residues.